This T cell receptor beta chain emerged from a study of blood T cells in healthy people across ages. Study-level points and caveats: Diversity of TCR beta per million T cells declined in a roughly linear way with age.

Together with a sample-barcoded 5' primer, a J-beta primer mix was included in a second PCR lasting 7 to 11 cycles. Tags on each cDNA molecule came from a template-switch adaptor with 12 random nucleotides. From each sample, at least 2.5 million paired-end reads containing CDR3 were obtained. TCRdb passed the 5' RACE reads through MiXCR, listing each CDR3 protein once. The repertoire holds 650,000 to 900,000 distinct CDR3 sequences, with 55% to 65% as singletons. This clonotype occurred a few times. Its specificity is unknown. CDR1 is MNHEY and CDR2 is SVGEGT in the germline V gene. With V trimmed by 4 bases and J by 5 bases, 13 bases remained unmatched. This CDR3 comprises 16 residues.

This receptor was obtained from a man aged 30 to 39 in good health. Sequenced sample: blood. The rearrangement uses TRBV6-2 or TRBV6-3 and TRBJ2-5; 7 nucleotides agree with TRBD2. The CDR3: CASSFNSLTSRETQYF. The DNA for the CDR3 is TGTGCCAGCAGTTTTAATAGTCTGACTAGCCGGGAGACCCAGTACTTC.